This entry lists 32 T cell receptor beta chains sequenced from one sample in a study of shared clonotypes between healthy human individuals. Method: immunoSEQ multiplex PCR; TCRdb's copy keeps in-frame clones and lacks some. The sample lists 2 million to 2.5 million clones; 85% to 95% were seen once. The specimen was naive CD4+ T cells from PBMCs. Described subset: CD45RA+ positively selected. The receptors stem from a man aged 18 to 30 in good health. Some clones in this sample may be carry-over from other donors' samples.

The rearrangement uses TRBV29-1 and TRBJ1-2; TRBD1 agrees at 7 bases. Germline CDR1 is SQVTM and CDR2 is ANQGSEA. The CDR3 spans 13 residues. With 3 bases clipped from V and 2 bases from J, the junction kept 3 bases outside the gene matches. The CDR3 sequence is CSVEGQRNYGYTF. CDR3 nucleotides: TGCAGCGTTGAGGGACAGAGAAACTATGGCTACACCTTC.

About this clone itself: Other DNA sequences in the same sample also yield this CDR3. The rearrangement uses TRBV7-9 and TRBJ2-7, with D maybe TRBD2 (5 bases). The germline V gene encodes CDR1 SEHNR and CDR2 FQNEAQ (reference sequence). CDR3 length: 14 residues. Trimming removed 1 base at V and 0 bases at J, with 7 bases between. Here the CDR3 DNA reads TGTGCCAGCAGCTTAGGTAGCGCCTCCTACGAGCAGTACTTC. Encoded protein: CASSLGSASYEQYF.

V gene TRBV6-1 combines with J gene TRBJ2-5, with 7 positions matching TRBD1. The length of the CDR3 is 17 residues. Trimming took 3 bases from V and 0 from J; bases not matched to a gene: 10. CDR1 is MNHNS, CDR2 SASEGT, per germline. The CDR3 sequence is CASSDVSKGQHQETQYF. CDR3 in DNA: TGTGCCAGCAGTGACGTCTCAAAGGGACAGCACCAAGAGACCCAGTACTTC.

This rearrangement joins TRBV6-6 to TRBJ1-2; TRBD1 aligns across 9 bases. J was trimmed by 2 bases and V by 2 bases; bases with no gene match: 0. CDR3 length: 14 residues. Germline CDR1 reads MNHNY; CDR2 reads SVGAGI (reference sequence). The CDR3 sequence: CASSYGQGNYGYTF. The CDR3 DNA is TGTGCCAGCAGTTACGGACAGGGGAACTATGGCTACACCTTC.

J is TRBJ1-4 and V is TRBV10-3; 7 nucleotides line up with TRBD1. Germline CDR1 ENHRY, CDR2 SYGVKD. The CDR3 runs to 13 residues. The V segment lost 10 bases and the J segment 7 bases; nucleotides outside the gene matches: 9. CDR3 nucleotide sequence: TGTGCCACCGCTGACAGGGTGCCTGAAAAACTGTTTTTT. It translates to CATADRVPEKLFF.

Regarding this clone: Distinct nucleotide sequences in the sample also encode this CDR3. V is TRBV28 and J is TRBJ1-2, with D maybe TRBD1 (6 bases). The CDR3 length is 13 residues. The ends were cut back, 5 bases at V and 2 bases at J, with 9 bases in the middle. CDR1 and CDR2 (germline): MDHEN, SYDVKM. The chain's CDR3 is CASSRDRNYGYTF. The CDR3 bases are TGTGCCAGCAGTCGCGACAGGAACTATGGCTACACCTTC.

This CDR3 is CSVVGTMTDVYGYTF. The CDR3 region has the DNA TGCAGCGTTGTAGGAACCATGACAGATGTTTATGGCTACACCTTC. The chain carries TRBV29-1 and TRBJ1-2; a possible D gene is TRBD1 (5 bases). Deletions cut 4 bases from V and 5 bases from J, with 20 bases between. This CDR3 is built from 15 residues. Germline CDR1 and CDR2: SQVTM and ANQGSEA.

The chain uses TRBV2 and TRBJ1-2, with 9 bases identical to TRBD1. With 6 bases clipped from V and 10 bases from J, the junction kept 12 bases outside the gene matches. The germline gives CDR1 SNHLY, CDR2 FYNNEI. The CDR3 is 14 amino acids. CDR3: CASRESGTGPDYTF. For the CDR3, the DNA is TGTGCCAGCAGGGAATCCGGGACAGGGCCCGACTACACCTTC.

The rearrangement links TRBV30 to TRBJ2-3; D is perhaps TRBD1 or TRBD2 (7 bases each). Trimming removed 4 bases from V and 5 bases from J, with 19 bases in between. The CDR3 is made up of 15 amino acids. Germline V lookup: CDR1 GTSNPN, CDR2 SVGIG (reference sequence). Here the CDR3 DNA reads TGTGCCTGGAACACCGGAGCGGGACAGAGAGATACGCAGTATTTT. Protein sequence: CAWNTGAGQRDTQYF.

The V gene is TRBV5-1, the J gene TRBJ1-2, with 7 positions matching TRBD1. The CDR3 extends over 13 amino acids. Germline-derived CDR1 and CDR2 are SGHRS and YFSETQ. With V trimmed by 3 bases and J by 6 bases, 5 bases remained unmatched. The CDR3 DNA reads TGCGCCAGCAGCTCACAGGGGTCCGATGGCTACACCTTC. This translates into CASSSQGSDGYTF.

The rearrangement joins TRBV25-1 to TRBJ2-7; 9 bases map to TRBD1. The CDR3 contains 15 residues. Germline CDR1 MGHDK, CDR2 SYGVNS. With 3 bases clipped from V and 3 bases from J, the junction kept 6 bases outside the gene matches. The DNA of the CDR3 is TGTGCCAGCAGTGACCCGGGACAGGGAGACTACGAGCAGTACTTC. Translated: CASSDPGQGDYEQYF.

The chain couples TRBV5-1 to TRBJ2-2, with 9 bases identical to TRBD1. This CDR3 has 16 amino acids. Unmatched junction bases numbered 5, after V lost 3 bases and J lost 2 bases. The germline V gene encodes CDR1 SGHRS and CDR2 YFSETQ. The CDR3 coding sequence is TGCGCCAGCAGCTGGGCGGGACAGGGAAACACCGGGGAGCTGTTTTTT. It yields the protein CASSWAGQGNTGELFF.

V is TRBV19 and J is TRBJ1-2, with a possible D match to TRBD1 (6 bases). Germline CDR1 LNHDA, CDR2 SQIVND (reference sequence). V was shortened by 3 bases and J by 2 bases, with 16 bases between the two germline ends. The CDR3 totals 16 residues. Written as DNA, the CDR3 is TGTGCCAGTAGTATCTGGTGGGCAGGGGAGAACTATGGCTACACCTTC. Protein sequence: CASSIWWAGENYGYTF.

The chain uses TRBV30 and TRBJ1-2; TRBD1 matches 7 bases. V lost 3 bases and J lost 5; bases outside the gene matches: 6. The CDR3 consists of 13 residues. Germline V CDR1 and CDR2: GTSNPN, SVGIG (reference sequence). The CDR3 protein is CAWRKTGLYGYTF. The CDR3 region has the DNA TGTGCCTGGAGAAAGACAGGGTTATATGGCTACACCTTC.

The chain carries TRBV28 and TRBJ2-5, with D maybe TRBD2 (6 bases). The CDR3 consists of 13 residues. Germline V gene lookup returns CDR1 MDHEN and CDR2 SYDVKM. Trimming cost V 6 bases and J 8 bases, with 16 bases left between them. The CDR3 nucleotides read TGTGCCAGCAGACCCGGAGCCGGGACTACCCAGTACTTC. This encodes CASRPGAGTTQYF.

V gene TRBV6-6 combines with J gene TRBJ1-5; tentatively, D is TRBD1 (5 bases). The CDR3 loop spans 15 amino acids. The germline V gene encodes CDR1 MNHNY and CDR2 SVGAGI (reference sequence). Trimming left V 0 bases short and J 11 bases short, with 17 bases between. The CDR3: CASSYSREGPRAQHF. CDR3 DNA sequence: TGTGCCAGCAGTTACTCCAGGGAGGGTCCCAGGGCCCAGCATTTT.

The V call is TRBV7-3, the J call TRBJ2-3; the D call may be TRBD1 or TRBD2 (5 bases each). Trimming pared 5 bases from V and 6 bases from J, leaving 24 bases between. Germline loops: CDR1 SGHTA, CDR2 FQGTGA. The CDR3 sequence is 17 residues long. The CDR3 protein is CASSMYPAGTIRDTQYF. The CDR3 region has the DNA TGTGCCAGCAGCATGTACCCGGCAGGGACCATTAGGGATACGCAGTATTTT. Combining the CDR3 with reference TRBV7-3 and TRBJ2-3 gives the whole variable domain GAGVSQTPSNKVTEKGKYVELRCDPISGHTALYWYRQSLGQGPEFLIYFQGTGAADDSGLPNDRFFAVRPEGSVSTLKIQRTERGDSAVYLCASSMYPAGTIRDTQYFGPGTRLTVL.

The chain recombines TRBV27 with TRBJ1-5, with a weak D call TRBD1 (6 bases). Trimming removed 6 bases at V and 1 base at J, with 19 bases between. This CDR3 region has 17 residues. Per germline, CDR1 MNHEY and CDR2 SMNVEV (reference sequence). CDR3 DNA sequence: TGTGCCAGCAGGCTTGGGCAGGGGCGAGGGAGCAATCAGCCCCAGCATTTT. Amino acids: CASRLGQGRGSNQPQHF.

The V gene is TRBV27, the J gene TRBJ1-5, with D uncertain. The CDR3 consists of 16 residues. From germline, CDR1 is MNHEY and CDR2 SMNVEV (reference sequence). Trimming pared 3 bases from V and 5 bases from J, leaving 17 bases between. The CDR3 bases are TGTGCCAGCAGTTTCAGCGGGATTTCTCGAGATCAGCCCCAGCATTTT. Its translation: CASSFSGISRDQPQHF.

The CDR3 loop is CASSPGQASGTQYF. In DNA, the CDR3 is TGTGCCAGCAGTCCGGGACAGGCCTCGGGGACCCAGTACTTC. The rearrangement uses TRBV6-4 and TRBJ2-5, with TRBD1 matching 8 bases. The CDR3 has 14 residues. Germline values: CDR1 MRHNA, CDR2 SNTAGT. V shed 5 bases, J shed 7 bases, and the junction held 9 bases outside the gene matches.

V usage is TRBV28 and J usage is TRBJ2-3, with 7 bases that match TRBD2. This CDR3 has 14 residues. CDR1 and CDR2 (germline): MDHEN, SYDVKM. V shed 6 bases and J 8 bases; nucleotides not matched to a gene: 11. CDR3 amino acids: CASSTGRELFTQYF. Written as DNA, the CDR3 is TGTGCCAGCAGCACGGGGCGGGAGCTCTTTACGCAGTATTTT. Looking up the rest from reference TRBV28 and TRBJ2-3 gives the full variable domain: DVKVTQSSRYLVKRTGEKVFLECVQDMDHENMFWYRQDPGLGLRLIYFSYDVKMKEKGDIPEGYSVSREKKERFSLILESASTNQTSMYLCASSTGRELFTQYFGPGTRLTVL.

The chain is built from TRBV5-6 and TRBJ1-2, with D possibly being TRBD1 (6 bases). V was cut by 5 bases and J by 3 bases, with 14 bases left in between. The CDR3 runs 14 residues. The germline V gene has CDR1 SGHDT and CDR2 YYEEEE. CDR3 amino acids: CASSEIGQYYGYTF. Here the CDR3 DNA reads TGTGCCAGCAGTGAGATCGGACAGTACTATGGCTACACCTTC.

The rearrangement links TRBV27 to TRBJ1-2, with D possibly being TRBD1 (6 bases). V was shortened by 7 bases and J by 3 bases, with 15 bases between the two germline ends. This CDR3 is built from 14 residues. CDR1 and CDR2 (germline): MNHEY, SMNVEV (reference sequence). The CDR3 nucleotides read TGTGCCAGCACAAGTTTCGGACAGCACTATGGCTACACCTTC. Its translation: CASTSFGQHYGYTF.

Remarks on this clone: Other nucleotide sequences in the sample specify the same CDR3. The chain carries TRBV11-3 and TRBJ2-3; the D gene is possibly TRBD2 (6 bases). V lost 1 base and J lost 0, with 8 bases in between. Per germline, CDR1 SGHNT and CDR2 YENEEA. The CDR3 runs to 15 residues. The CDR3 spells CASSLGGTSTDTQYF. CDR3 sequence (DNA): TGTGCCAGCAGCTTAGGCGGGACTAGCACAGATACGCAGTATTTT.

CDR3: CASRSNRDPFNEQYF. In DNA, the CDR3 is TGTGCCAGCCGGTCGAACCGGGACCCCTTTAACGAGCAGTACTTC. This chain connects TRBV7-2 to TRBJ2-7; D is tentatively TRBD1 or TRBD2 (5 bases each). The CDR3 spans 15 residues. Germline V CDR1 and CDR2: SGHTA, FQGNSA. V shed 8 bases and J shed 5 bases, with 22 bases lying between them.

The rearrangement joins TRBV30 to TRBJ1-5; D remains ambiguous. Germline V CDR1 and CDR2: GTSNPN, SVGIG (reference sequence). Trimming left V 3 bases short and J 16 bases short, with 22 bases between. CDR3 size: 13 residues. The CDR3 nucleotides read TGTGCCTGGAGCCCCGGGTTCGGTCTATTTCACCATTTT. This sequence encodes CAWSPGFGLFHHF.

This clone was detected once. The gene calls are TRBV11-2 and TRBJ2-3; the D gene is possibly TRBD2 (6 bases). CDR3 length equals 14 residues. V was clipped by 1 base and J by 6 bases, with 11 bases between them. Looked up from germline, CDR1 is SGHAT and CDR2 is FQNNGV. DNA for the CDR3: TGTGCCAGCAGCTTAGGGACTACCGGCGATACGCAGTATTTT. This gives the protein CASSLGTTGDTQYF.

The V gene is TRBV28, the J gene TRBJ1-5; tentatively, D is TRBD1 (5 bases). CDR1 and CDR2 (germline): MDHEN, SYDVKM. The V gene lost 4 bases and the J gene lost 2 bases, with 12 bases spanning the gap. The CDR3 has 15 residues. The CDR3 region has the DNA TGTGCCAGCAGTTCCTCCGGGGCCGGCAATCAGCCCCAGCATTTT. Its protein product is CASSSSGAGNQPQHF.

The V gene is TRBV14, the J gene TRBJ1-4, with 9 positions matching TRBD1. Looked up from germline, CDR1 is SGHDN and CDR2 is FVKESK. V lost 3 bases to trimming and J lost 4 bases; unmatched junction nucleotides: 9. The CDR3 consists of 17 residues. The DNA for the CDR3 is TGTGCCAGCAGCCATCCCATTAGGACAGGGGTTAATGAAAAACTGTTTTTT. It codes for CASSHPIRTGVNEKLFF.

This clone was detected only a few times. The chain recombines TRBV7-9 with TRBJ1-5; no reliable D call. Germline values: CDR1 SEHNR, CDR2 FQNEAQ (reference sequence). Trimming removed 4 bases from V and 6 bases from J, with 19 bases in between. The length of the CDR3 is 16 residues. This chain's CDR3 is CASSSPLAPSGQPQHF. The CDR3, as DNA: TGTGCCAGCAGCTCCCCCCTGGCACCGTCGGGTCAGCCCCAGCATTTT. The full variable domain, rest sourced from reference TRBV7-9 and TRBJ1-5, is DTGVSQNPRHKITKRGQNVTFRCDPISEHNRLYWYRQTLGQGPEFLTYFQNEAQLEKSRLLSDRFSAERPKGSFSTLEIQRTEQGDSAMYLCASSSPLAPSGQPQHFGDGTRLSIL.

The J gene is TRBJ2-1, the V gene TRBV5-1; 10 bases map to TRBD2. Germline CDR1 is SGHRS and CDR2 is YFSETQ. With V trimmed by 4 bases and J by 1 base, 8 bases remained unmatched. The CDR3 has 17 amino acids. CDR3 coding DNA: TGCGCCAGCAGCGGCCTTGGGACTAGCGATTCCTACAATGAGCAGTTCTTC. As protein: CASSGLGTSDSYNEQFF. The variable domain in full, with the rest retrieved from reference TRBV5-1 and TRBJ2-1, is KAGVTQTPRYLIKTRGQQVTLSCSPISGHRSVSWYQQTPGQGLQFLFEYFSETQRNKGNFPGRFSGRQFSNSRSEMNVSTLELGDSALYLCASSGLGTSDSYNEQFFGPGTRLTVL.

As to this clone: Other DNA sequences in this sample translate to the same CDR3. V gene TRBV11-2 combines with J gene TRBJ1-3; tentatively, D is TRBD1 (6 bases). With 1 base removed from V and 0 bases from J, the gap between germline ends came to 7 bases. Germline CDR1 SGHAT, CDR2 FQNNGV. CDR3 length: 15 residues. CDR3 sequence (DNA): TGTGCCAGCAGCTTAGTAGGGGGCTCTGGAAACACCATATATTTT. Protein product: CASSLVGGSGNTIYF.